These 20 T cell receptor beta chains were all obtained from the same sample, sequenced in a study of T cells after yellow fever vaccination (dated by TCRdb to about 2019). Reading the label with the study, this specimen's treatment or condition is: live attenuated yellow fever vaccine strain. Library preparation was by 5' RACE. Sequencing instrument: Illumina NovaSeq 6000. The public reads were reanalyzed by TCRdb: fastp trimming at Q25, MiXCR alignment, in-frame beta chains only. CDR3 protein sequences are deduplicated, and each keeps its most common genes and DNA. Here the sample has some 350,000 distinct CDR3 sequences; roughly 4% occur a single time. Clones ranked in the top ten supply approximately 25% of the sample. The source material was PBMCs, sampled 5 days after the yellow fever booster vaccination. Receptors were obtained from a man aged 18 to 30 who received the YFV17D yellow fever vaccine.

This clonotype was seen at least ten times. The rearrangement links TRBV28 to TRBJ1-2; tentative D call: TRBD1 (6 bases). The length of the CDR3 is 14 residues. The V gene lost 4 bases and the J gene lost 5 bases, with 14 bases spanning the gap. CDR1 is MDHEN and CDR2 is SYDVKM in the germline V gene. CDR3 in DNA: TGTGCCAGCAGTTCGGGGGGCAGAACTTATGGCTACACCTTC. Encoded protein: CASSSGGRTYGYTF.

V usage is TRBV5-1 and J usage is TRBJ2-3; weak D call: TRBD1 (6 bases). Germline V gene sequence: CDR1 SGHRS, CDR2 YFSETQ. V was cut by 2 bases and J by 9 bases, with 22 bases left in between. The CDR3 totals 16 residues. CDR3 DNA sequence: TGCGCCAGCAGCTTATCCCTTGGACAGTCGCTAGACACGCAGTATTTT. Protein sequence: CASSLSLGQSLDTQYF.

The rearrangement uses TRBV5-1 and TRBJ1-6; a weak D match, TRBD1 (5 bases). Trimming shortened V by 4 bases and J by 8 bases, and 19 bases separated the two germline ends. The CDR3 runs 16 residues. Germline-derived CDR1 and CDR2 are SGHRS and YFSETQ. The CDR3 loop reads CASSQRGLPTDSPLHF. The CDR3 DNA reads TGCGCCAGCAGCCAACGGGGCTTACCTACGGATTCACCCCTCCACTTT.

This clonotype was seen at least ten times. The rearrangement uses TRBV18 and TRBJ1-3; TRBD1 might be the D (6 bases). Looked up from germline, CDR1 is KGHSH and CDR2 is LQKENI. The V end lost 6 bases, the J end lost 3 bases, and 21 bases lay between the germline ends. The CDR3 contains 17 residues. The CDR3 loop is CASSPASAGGYGNTIYF. The CDR3 nucleotides read TGTGCCAGCTCCCCCGCTTCCGCCGGGGGCTATGGAAACACCATATATTTT.

The V and J genes are TRBV7-3 and TRBJ2-5; D is unresolved. The V and J ends lost 4 bases and 4 bases respectively, with 16 bases between them. The CDR3 contains 15 residues. Germline lookup yields CDR1 SGHTA and CDR2 FQGTGA. CDR3 loop: CASSYGGGGIETQYF. DNA for the CDR3: TGTGCCAGCAGCTACGGTGGTGGCGGTATAGAGACCCAGTACTTC.

This chain connects TRBV19 to TRBJ2-1, with 8 bases lining up with TRBD2. The CDR3 runs 17 residues. V lost 0 bases, J lost 10 bases, and 14 bases stayed unmatched. Germline CDR1 reads LNHDA; CDR2 reads SQIVND (reference sequence). CDR3 amino acids: CASSIDRSLGGAREQFF. The CDR3 coding sequence is TGTGCCAGTAGTATAGATCGGAGTCTCGGGGGGGCGAGAGAGCAGTTCTTC.

This clonotype occurred a few times. The CDR3 here is CSATDLQRGYEQYF. The CDR3 DNA reads TGCAGTGCCACCGATCTCCAGCGTGGCTACGAGCAGTACTTC. The rearrangement joins TRBV29-1 to TRBJ2-7, with D hard to call. CDR3 length: 14 residues. The V gene's germline CDR1 is SQVTM and CDR2 ANQGSEA.

Ten or more counts support this clonotype. The rearrangement joins TRBV7-2 to TRBJ2-7; D is perhaps TRBD1 (6 bases). The CDR3 is 14 residues long. Trimming left V 2 bases short and J 5 bases short, with 13 bases between. Germline CDR1 and CDR2: SGHTA and FQGNSA. The CDR3 coding sequence is TGTGCCAGCAGCTTAATTACAGGGTCGAACGAGCAGTACTTC. Residues: CASSLITGSNEQYF. The variable domain in full, completed from reference TRBV7-2 and TRBJ2-7, reads GAGVSQSPSNKVTEKGKDVELRCDPISGHTALYWYRQSLGQGLEFLIYFQGNSAPDKSGLPSDRFSAERTGGSVSTLTIQRTQQEDSAVYLCASSLITGSNEQYFGPGTRLTVT.

This clonotype showed up just a few times. The chain is built from TRBV5-4 and TRBJ2-5, with D perhaps assigned TRBD1 or TRBD2 (5 bases each). This CDR3 contains 12 residues. V shed 0 bases and J shed 9 bases, with 9 bases lying between them. CDR1 SGHNT and CDR2 YYREEE come from the germline V gene (reference sequence). In nucleotides, the CDR3 is TGTGCCAGCAGCTTGGCCATGGGGGCCCAGTACTTC. It yields the protein CASSLAMGAQYF.

There are a few counts of this clonotype. V usage is TRBV19 and J usage is TRBJ1-3; no definite D call. V was shortened by 3 bases and J by 0 bases, with 12 bases between the two germline ends. This CDR3 spans 16 amino acids. Germline V CDR1 and CDR2: LNHDA, SQIVND (reference sequence). CDR3 protein: CASSIVGRRSGNTIYF. CDR3 DNA sequence: TGTGCCAGTAGTATCGTCGGCCGACGCTCTGGAAACACCATATATTTT.

This clonotype was found a few times. The V and J genes are TRBV6-5 and TRBJ2-2; D perhaps matches TRBD2 (5 bases). V dropped 0 bases and J dropped 7 bases, with 12 bases sitting between them. The CDR3 is made up of 15 amino acids. CDR1 and CDR2 (germline): MNHEY, SVGAGI. The CDR3 here is CASSYSTGSGGELFF. Written as DNA, the CDR3 is TGTGCCAGCAGTTACTCGACGGGGTCCGGCGGGGAGCTGTTTTTT.

This clonotype was seen only once. The chain recombines TRBV5-3 with TRBJ1-2, with D maybe TRBD1 (6 bases). TRBV5-3 is an ORF; its function is uncertain. This CDR3 spans 17 amino acids. V was clipped by 5 bases and J by 4 bases, with 24 bases between them. The CDR3 loop is CARSWTVARRKAYGYTF. DNA for the CDR3: TGTGCCAGAAGTTGGACAGTAGCTAGGAGGAAAGCCTATGGCTACACCTTC.

About this clonotype: This may arise from a read error, as a much more abundant clone is one base away. V is TRBV2 and J is TRBJ2-1, with 12 bases that match TRBD2. Trimming removed 4 bases from V and 3 bases from J; junction bases left unmatched: 1. The CDR3 has 15 residues. Germline V lookup: CDR1 SNHLY, CDR2 FYNNEI. The CDR3 DNA follows: TGTGCCAGCAGTGCTAGCGGGGGGGTCTACAATGAGCAGTTCTTC. Protein product: CASSASGGVYNEQFF.

The chain carries TRBV28 and TRBJ2-3; D perhaps matches TRBD2 (6 bases). V was cut by 10 bases and J by 2 bases, with 19 bases left in between. CDR3 size: 15 residues. Per germline, CDR1 MDHEN and CDR2 SYDVKM. The CDR3 loop is CATYTSSAPTDTQYF. CDR3 in DNA: TGTGCCACCTATACCTCTAGCGCTCCCACAGATACGCAGTATTTT.

The rearrangement uses TRBV14 and TRBJ1-2, with D uncertain. The CDR3 totals 14 residues. The germline CDR1 and CDR2 sequences are SGHDN and FVKESK. Trimming took 0 bases from V and 4 from J, leaving 9 bases between them. The CDR3 DNA reads TGTGCCAGCAGCCAAGATGGCAGACGCTATGGCTACACCTTC. Protein: CASSQDGRRYGYTF.

The J gene is TRBJ2-1, the V gene TRBV7-7; 11 nucleotides match TRBD2. This CDR3 is 15 amino acids long. CDR1 is SSHAT, CDR2 FNYEAQ, per germline (reference sequence). V lost 5 bases and J lost 7; bases outside the gene matches: 7. CDR3: CASSPVSGGANEQFF. CDR3 DNA: TGTGCCAGCAGCCCAGTTAGCGGGGGGGCAAATGAGCAGTTCTTC. The full variable domain, with the rest looked up from reference TRBV7-7 and TRBJ2-1, is GAGVSQSPRYKVTKRGQDVTLRCDPISSHATLYWYQQALGQGPEFLTYFNYEAQPDKSGLPSDRFSAERPEGSISTLTIQRTEQRDSAMYRCASSPVSGGANEQFFGPGTRLTVL.

This clonotype came up a few times. This chain connects TRBV7-2 to TRBJ2-3; unclear D gene. Deletions cut 5 bases from V and 4 bases from J, with 28 bases between. The CDR3 covers 19 residues. Looked up from germline, CDR1 is SGHTA and CDR2 is FQGNSA. In nucleotides, the CDR3 is TGTGCCAGCAGCGCCACCGGCCCCCCGTTCTCGGTTTCTCCAGATACGCAGTATTTT. Its translation: CASSATGPPFSVSPDTQYF.

The chain employs TRBV9 and TRBJ2-2; TRBD2 aligns across 8 bases. The V segment lost 0 bases and the J segment 0 bases; nucleotides outside the gene matches: 7. CDR3 length: 18 residues. Germline V gives CDR1 SGDLS, CDR2 YYNGEE. As DNA, the CDR3 is TGTGCCAGCAGCGTAGAAGGTAGCGGGGCCGCGAACACCGGGGAGCTGTTTTTT. Translated: CASSVEGSGAANTGELFF.

This clonotype was counted many times. The V gene is TRBV6-5, the J gene TRBJ1-2; a weak D match, TRBD1 (6 bases). There are 14 residues in the CDR3. Trimming left V 5 bases short and J 8 bases short, with 18 bases between. Germline lookup yields CDR1 MNHEY and CDR2 SVGAGI. CDR3 region: CASSARTVRGGYTF. The CDR3 DNA reads as TGTGCCAGCAGTGCCCGGACAGTTAGGGGCGGCTACACCTTC.

This clonotype was counted many times. The J gene is TRBJ2-1, the V gene TRBV29-1; 9 bases are shared with TRBD2. Germline V gene sequence: CDR1 SQVTM, CDR2 ANQGSEA. V lost 5 bases and J lost 9; bases outside the gene matches: 11. The CDR3 runs 14 residues. Here the CDR3 DNA reads TGCAGCGTTACATGGCGGGGGGGCCTTCGTGAGCAGTTCTTC. The encoded protein is CSVTWRGGLREQFF.